This TCR beta chain was captured in a study of cytomegalovirus exposure and HLA in healthy donors. At the level of the study: About 79 million unique TCRs from HLA-typed donors were held in an early data release.

CDR1 is MNHEY, CDR2 SMNVEV, per germline (reference sequence). This CDR3 contains 18 residues. V shed 6 bases, J shed 1 base, and the junction held 13 bases outside the gene matches. In the PCR, 60 Vbeta and 13 Jbeta primers were used. Per the study methods: An analysis performed later counted 75 million to 80 million unique TCR beta chains (roughly 10 million of them shared). TCRdb keeps only in-frame clones here, not all; method: immunoSEQ multiplex PCR. V and J calls and clone size are given by that table; D and trimming were obtained from the DNA. This sample yields 80,000 or so clones, of which roughly a tenth are seen a single time; around 24% belongs to the top ten. This clone has just a few counts.

Sample: PBMCs. The rearrangement joins TRBV27 to TRBJ2-1; 9 bases align to TRBD2. This sequence originates from a man between 60 and 70 years old in good health and CMV-seropositive. CDR3 residues: CASRSSLAGGTSYNEQFF. Written as DNA, the CDR3 is TGTGCCAGCAGATCCTCATTGGCGGGAGGGACATCCTACAATGAGCAGTTCTTC.